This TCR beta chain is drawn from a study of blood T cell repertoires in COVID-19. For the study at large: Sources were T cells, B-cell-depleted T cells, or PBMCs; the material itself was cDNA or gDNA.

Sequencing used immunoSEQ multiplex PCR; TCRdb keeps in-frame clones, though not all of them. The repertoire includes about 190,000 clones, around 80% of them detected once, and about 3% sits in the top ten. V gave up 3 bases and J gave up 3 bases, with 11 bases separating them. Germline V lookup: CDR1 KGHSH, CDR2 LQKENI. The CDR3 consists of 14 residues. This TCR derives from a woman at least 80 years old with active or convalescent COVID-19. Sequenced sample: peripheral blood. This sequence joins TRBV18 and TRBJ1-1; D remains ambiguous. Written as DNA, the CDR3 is TGTGCCAGCTCACCGGTCAGACTACACACTGAAGCTTTCTTT. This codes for CASSPVRLHTEAFF.